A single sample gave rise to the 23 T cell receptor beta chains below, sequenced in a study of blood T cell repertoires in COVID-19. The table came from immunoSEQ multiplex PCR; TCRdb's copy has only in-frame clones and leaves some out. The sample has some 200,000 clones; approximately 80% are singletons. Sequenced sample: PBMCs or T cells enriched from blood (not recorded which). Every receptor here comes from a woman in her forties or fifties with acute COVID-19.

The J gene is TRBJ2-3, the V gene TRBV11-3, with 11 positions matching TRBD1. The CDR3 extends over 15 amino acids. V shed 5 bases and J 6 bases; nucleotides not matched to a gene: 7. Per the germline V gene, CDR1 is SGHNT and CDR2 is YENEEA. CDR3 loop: CASSPGQGGLDTQYF. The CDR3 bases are TGTGCCAGCAGCCCGGGACAGGGGGGGTTGGATACGCAGTATTTT.

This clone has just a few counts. CDR3 nucleotide sequence: TGTGCCAGCAGTTTAATCAGCGCCGGAAGGCCCCAGCATTTT. As protein: CASSLISAGRPQHF. This chain joins TRBV28 and TRBJ1-5; D gene unclear. Trimming removed 2 bases from V and 9 bases from J, with 14 bases in between. The CDR3 sequence is 14 residues long. CDR1 and CDR2 from the germline V gene are MDHEN and SYDVKM.

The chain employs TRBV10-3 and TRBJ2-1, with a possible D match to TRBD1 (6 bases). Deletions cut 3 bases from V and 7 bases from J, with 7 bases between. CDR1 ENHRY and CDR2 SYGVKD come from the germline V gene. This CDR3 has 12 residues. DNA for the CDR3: TGTGCCATCAGTGACGACAGGAATGAGCAGTTCTTC. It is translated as CAISDDRNEQFF.

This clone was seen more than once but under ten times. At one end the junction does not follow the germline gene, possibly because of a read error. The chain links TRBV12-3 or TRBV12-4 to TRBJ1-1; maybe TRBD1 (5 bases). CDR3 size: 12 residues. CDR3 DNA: TGTGCCAGCAGTTTAGCCGGGACTGGAGCTTTCTTT. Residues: CASSLAGTGAFF.

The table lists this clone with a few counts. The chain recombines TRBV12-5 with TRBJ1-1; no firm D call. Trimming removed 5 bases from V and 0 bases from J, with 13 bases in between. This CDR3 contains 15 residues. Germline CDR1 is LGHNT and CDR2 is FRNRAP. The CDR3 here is CASGTNTGMNTEAFF. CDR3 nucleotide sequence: TGTGCTAGTGGTACCAACACGGGTATGAACACTGAAGCTTTCTTT.

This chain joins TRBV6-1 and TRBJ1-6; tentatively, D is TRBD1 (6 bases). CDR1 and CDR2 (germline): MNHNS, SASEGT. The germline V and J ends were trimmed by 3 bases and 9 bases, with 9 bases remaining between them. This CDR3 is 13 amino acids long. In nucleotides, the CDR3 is TGTGCCAGCAGTGAGACAGGAACTTCACCCCTCCACTTT. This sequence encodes CASSETGTSPLHF.

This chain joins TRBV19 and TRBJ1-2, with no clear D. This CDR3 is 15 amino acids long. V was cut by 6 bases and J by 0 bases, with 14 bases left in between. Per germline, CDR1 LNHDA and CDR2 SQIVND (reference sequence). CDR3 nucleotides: TGTGCCAGTAGGATTGAGGCGATAGCTAACTATGGCTACACCTTC. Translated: CASRIEAIANYGYTF.

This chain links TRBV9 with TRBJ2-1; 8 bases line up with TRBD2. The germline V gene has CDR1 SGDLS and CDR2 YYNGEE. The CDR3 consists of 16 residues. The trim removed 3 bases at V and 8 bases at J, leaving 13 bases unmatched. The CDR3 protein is CASSGRSLAVGDEQFF. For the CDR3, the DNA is TGTGCCAGCAGCGGTCGGTCACTAGCGGTCGGTGATGAGCAGTTCTTC.

The CDR3 DNA reads TGTGCCAGTAGTATAGGTGGGACAGAGATGACAGATACGCAGTATTTT. It codes for CASSIGGTEMTDTQYF. The V gene is TRBV19, the J gene TRBJ2-3; 7 bases align to TRBD1. V was pared by 1 base and J by 3 bases, with 7 bases of the junction left unmatched. CDR1 and CDR2 from the germline V gene are LNHDA and SQIVND (reference sequence). The CDR3 contains 16 residues.

CDR3 sequence: CASSQRPGPASGSFNEQFF. CDR3 coding DNA: TGCGCCAGCAGCCAAAGACCCGGCCCTGCTAGCGGGAGTTTCAATGAGCAGTTCTTC. The chain employs TRBV4-3 and TRBJ2-1, with 10 bases that match TRBD2. CDR3 size: 19 residues. Germline CDR1 reads LGHNA; CDR2 reads YSLEER. With V trimmed by 2 bases and J by 6 bases, 16 bases remained unmatched.

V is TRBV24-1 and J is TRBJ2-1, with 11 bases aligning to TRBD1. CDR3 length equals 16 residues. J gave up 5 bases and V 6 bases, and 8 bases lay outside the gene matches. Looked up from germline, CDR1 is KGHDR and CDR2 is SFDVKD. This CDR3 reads CATSSPGTGGNNEQFF. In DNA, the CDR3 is TGTGCCACCAGTTCACCCGGGACAGGGGGAAACAATGAGCAGTTCTTC.

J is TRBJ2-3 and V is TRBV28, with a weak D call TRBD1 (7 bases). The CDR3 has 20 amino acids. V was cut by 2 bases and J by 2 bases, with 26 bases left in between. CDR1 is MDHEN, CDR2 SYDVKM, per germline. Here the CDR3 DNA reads TGTGCCAGCAGTTTACGGTTGTGGAGGGGGCCGAGGGAGTCCACAGATACGCAGTATTTT. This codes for CASSLRLWRGPRESTDTQYF. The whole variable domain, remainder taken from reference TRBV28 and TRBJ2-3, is DVKVTQSSRYLVKRTGEKVFLECVQDMDHENMFWYRQDPGLGLRLIYFSYDVKMKEKGDIPEGYSVSREKKERFSLILESASTNQTSMYLCASSLRLWRGPRESTDTQYFGPGTRLTVL.

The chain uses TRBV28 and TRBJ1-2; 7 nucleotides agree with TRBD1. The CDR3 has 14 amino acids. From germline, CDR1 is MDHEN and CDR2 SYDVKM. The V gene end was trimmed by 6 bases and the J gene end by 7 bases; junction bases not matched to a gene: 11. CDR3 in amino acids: CASSRGADERGYTF. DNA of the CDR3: TGTGCCAGCAGCAGGGGGGCCGATGAGCGTGGCTACACCTTC.

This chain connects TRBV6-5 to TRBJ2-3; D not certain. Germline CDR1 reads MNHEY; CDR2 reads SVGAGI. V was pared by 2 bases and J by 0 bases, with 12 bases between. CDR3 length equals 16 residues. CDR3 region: CASSYGTTPSTDTQYF. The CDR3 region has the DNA TGTGCCAGCAGTTACGGTACTACCCCTAGCACAGATACGCAGTATTTT.

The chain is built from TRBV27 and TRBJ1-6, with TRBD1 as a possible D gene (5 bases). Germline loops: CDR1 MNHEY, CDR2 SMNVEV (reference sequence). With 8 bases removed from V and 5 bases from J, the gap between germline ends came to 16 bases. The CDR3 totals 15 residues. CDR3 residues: CASLQFQGNNSPLHF. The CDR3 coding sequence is TGTGCCAGCCTACAATTCCAGGGTAATAATTCACCCCTCCACTTT.

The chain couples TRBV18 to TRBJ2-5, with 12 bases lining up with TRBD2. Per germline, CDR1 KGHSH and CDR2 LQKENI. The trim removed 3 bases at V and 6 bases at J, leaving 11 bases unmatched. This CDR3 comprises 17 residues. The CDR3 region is CASSPLETSGSVKTQYF. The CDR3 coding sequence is TGTGCCAGCTCACCCCTCGAGACTAGCGGGAGTGTCAAGACCCAGTACTTC.

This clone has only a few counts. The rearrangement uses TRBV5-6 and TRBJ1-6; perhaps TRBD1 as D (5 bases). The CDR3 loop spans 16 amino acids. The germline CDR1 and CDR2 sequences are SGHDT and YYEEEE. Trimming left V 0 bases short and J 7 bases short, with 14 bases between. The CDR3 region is CASSLVYVQENSPLHF. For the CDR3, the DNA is TGTGCCAGCAGCTTGGTGTATGTACAGGAAAATTCACCCCTCCACTTT.

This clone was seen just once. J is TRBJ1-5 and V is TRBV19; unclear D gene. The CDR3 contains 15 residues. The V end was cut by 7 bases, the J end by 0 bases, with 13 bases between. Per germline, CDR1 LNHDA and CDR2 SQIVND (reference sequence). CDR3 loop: CASTEGVYSNQPQHF. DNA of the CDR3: TGTGCCAGTACCGAAGGAGTCTATAGCAATCAGCCCCAGCATTTT.

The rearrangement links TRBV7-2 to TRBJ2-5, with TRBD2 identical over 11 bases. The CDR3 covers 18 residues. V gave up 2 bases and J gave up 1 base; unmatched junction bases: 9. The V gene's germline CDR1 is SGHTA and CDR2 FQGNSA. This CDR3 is CASSLSSTLAGGQETQYF. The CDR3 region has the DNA TGTGCCAGCAGCTTATCATCCACGCTAGCGGGGGGCCAAGAGACCCAGTACTTC.

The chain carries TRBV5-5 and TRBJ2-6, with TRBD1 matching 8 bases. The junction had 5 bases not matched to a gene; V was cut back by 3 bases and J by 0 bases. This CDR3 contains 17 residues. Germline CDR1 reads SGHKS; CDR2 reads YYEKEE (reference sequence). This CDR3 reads CASSWGTGPSGANVLTF. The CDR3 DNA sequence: TGTGCCAGCAGCTGGGGGACAGGACCCTCTGGGGCCAACGTCCTGACTTTC.

In nucleotides, the CDR3 is TGTGCCAGTAATCAAGGACTAGCGGAGACCCAGTACTTC. Translating it yields CASNQGLAETQYF. This chain uses TRBV19 with TRBJ2-5; 9 bases are shared with TRBD2. The CDR3 is 13 residues long. Germline trimming cut 7 bases from V and 5 bases from J; bases unmatched to any gene: 5. Germline V gives CDR1 LNHDA, CDR2 SQIVND (reference sequence).

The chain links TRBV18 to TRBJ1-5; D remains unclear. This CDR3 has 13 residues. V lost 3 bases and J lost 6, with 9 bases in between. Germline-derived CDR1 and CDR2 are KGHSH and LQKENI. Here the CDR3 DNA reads TGTGCCAGCTCACCCTCGAAGCGTCAGCCCCAGCATTTT. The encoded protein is CASSPSKRQPQHF.

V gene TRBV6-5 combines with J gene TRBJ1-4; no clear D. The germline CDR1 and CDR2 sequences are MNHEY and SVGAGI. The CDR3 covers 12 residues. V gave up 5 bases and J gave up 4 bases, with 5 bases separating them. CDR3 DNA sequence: TGTGCCAGCAGTCGCGTTAATGAAAAACTGTTTTTT. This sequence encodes CASSRVNEKLFF.